The 12 T cell receptor beta chains below all came from one sample that was sequenced in a study of T cell repertoires in cytomegalovirus infection (dated by TCRdb to between 2017 and 2020). The data were produced on an Illumina HiSeq 1500. TCRdb trimmed public reads at Q25 via fastp, called clones via MiXCR and kept in-frame beta chains. When rows share a CDR3 protein, they turn into one entry using the most common DNA and genes. The sample table holds roughly 920,000 distinct CDR3 sequences, of which 25% to 40% were seen once. The ten largest clones take up around an eighth of the sample. The intended sense of this specimen's treatment or condition label: in vitro stimulation with specific CMV peptide epitopes to enrich CMV-specific T cells. These TCRs are of unknown antigen specificity. This specimen consisted of cultured CD8+ T cells from PBMCs, obtained from culture after CMV antigen stimulation. The receptors stem from a human donor in good health (CMV status not recorded). Some clones in this sample may be carry-over from other donors' samples.

The chain employs TRBV27 and TRBJ2-3, with 10 bases lining up with TRBD1. V trimming: 2 bases; J trimming: 3 bases; junction bases outside the gene matches: 2. Germline V gene sequence: CDR1 MNHEY, CDR2 SMNVEV (reference sequence). This CDR3 has 15 amino acids. CDR3 residues: CASSLMGQGTDTQYF. The CDR3 DNA reads as TGTGCCAGCAGTTTAATGGGACAGGGGACAGATACGCAGTATTTT.

The V and J genes are TRBV4-3 and TRBJ1-6, with D possibly being TRBD1 (5 bases). Germline assignment: CDR1 LGHNA and CDR2 YSLEER. V lost 3 bases and J lost 7, with 16 bases in between. The CDR3 totals 16 residues. CDR3 residues: CASSHGYRDPNSPLHF. CDR3 in DNA: TGCGCCAGCAGCCATGGCTACCGGGACCCAAATTCACCCCTCCACTTT.

The chain recombines TRBV12-3 or TRBV12-4 with TRBJ1-1; D is uncertain. The CDR3 runs 17 residues. The V end was cut by 3 bases, the J end by 0 bases, with 17 bases between. DNA for the CDR3: TGTGCCAGCAGTTTCACCCCCGAGAGAAATATGAACACTGAAGCTTTCTTT. Translation gives CASSFTPERNMNTEAFF.

The chain is built from TRBV7-3 and TRBJ2-2; possible D gene TRBD1, 6 bases. Deletions cut 11 bases from V and 1 base from J, with 14 bases between. Germline V gene lookup returns CDR1 SGHTA and CDR2 FQGTGA. The CDR3 is made up of 14 amino acids. The CDR3 DNA reads TGTGCCTTCCCGGGACAAAGGAACACCGGGGAGCTGTTTTTT. It encodes CAFPGQRNTGELFF.

This clonotype was counted a few times. The chain joins TRBV4-1 to TRBJ1-5; the D gene is possibly TRBD1 (6 bases). Looked up from germline, CDR1 is MGHRA and CDR2 is YSYEKL. Deletions cut 2 bases from V and 0 bases from J, with 11 bases between. This CDR3 has 16 residues. In nucleotides, the CDR3 is TGCGCCAGCAGCCAAACATCGGACAGTAGCAATCAGCCCCAGCATTTT. Its protein is CASSQTSDSSNQPQHF.

V is TRBV20-1 and J is TRBJ2-3, with a weak D call TRBD2 (7 bases). V lost 0 bases, J lost 2 bases, and 21 bases lay in between. The CDR3 has 18 residues. Germline V gene lookup returns CDR1 DFQATT and CDR2 SNEGSKA (reference sequence). CDR3 DNA sequence: TGCAGTGCTAGAGATCGAAGTGGGGGGGCCGTATTCACAGATACGCAGTATTTT. Translating gives CSARDRSGGAVFTDTQYF.

The rearrangement links TRBV6-5 to TRBJ2-1; 8 bases map to TRBD2. V lost 2 bases, J lost 9 bases, and 15 bases stayed unmatched. The germline gives CDR1 MNHEY, CDR2 SVGAGI. The CDR3 sequence is 17 residues long. The CDR3 spells CASSYPSGRGARGEQFF. For the CDR3, the DNA is TGTGCCAGCAGTTACCCCTCGGGGCGGGGGGCCAGGGGTGAGCAGTTCTTC.

This clonotype has a handful of counts. The V and J genes are TRBV6-2 or TRBV6-3 and TRBJ2-7; D gene uncertain. CDR1 is MNHEY and CDR2 is SVGEGT in the germline V gene. Trimming took 0 bases from V and 2 from J, leaving 17 bases between them. The CDR3 covers 17 residues. This CDR3 reads CASSYSSVGLGTYEQYV. CDR3 bases: TGTGCCAGCAGTTACTCCTCAGTTGGTCTAGGAACCTACGAGCAGTACGTC.

This chain uses TRBV4-1 with TRBJ1-6, with 7 bases aligning to TRBD1. The V and J ends lost 0 bases and 5 bases, in that order; junction bases with no gene match: 10. In germline, CDR1 is MGHRA, CDR2 YSYEKL. The CDR3 contains 18 residues. The CDR3 loop reads CASSQDVATGINNSPLHF. CDR3 DNA sequence: TGCGCCAGCAGCCAAGACGTAGCGACAGGGATAAATAATTCACCCCTCCACTTT.

This clonotype was counted only a few times. The gene calls are TRBV4-1 and TRBJ2-7, with 8 positions matching TRBD1. The CDR3 contains 15 residues. V lost 1 base and J lost 0; bases outside the gene matches: 2. Per germline, CDR1 MGHRA and CDR2 YSYEKL. CDR3 residues: CASSQGDRSSYEQYF. CDR3 nucleotides: TGCGCCAGCAGCCAAGGGGACAGGAGCTCCTACGAGCAGTACTTC.

This clonotype was picked up many times. This chain joins TRBV7-2 and TRBJ2-6; no clear D. The CDR3 sequence is 17 residues long. Looked up from germline, CDR1 is SGHTA and CDR2 is FQGNSA. V was pared by 0 bases and J by 0 bases, with 9 bases between. CDR3 loop: CASSLAQVVSGANVLTF. The CDR3 DNA reads TGTGCCAGCAGCTTAGCGCAGGTAGTCTCTGGGGCCAACGTCCTGACTTTC.

A remark on this clonotype: The junction shows a germline mismatch at one end, possibly a read error. The V and J genes are TRBV13 and TRBJ1-4, with D possibly matching TRBD1 (5 bases). CDR3 length equals 14 residues. Germline V gene data show CDR1 as PRHDT and CDR2 as FYEKMQ (reference sequence). The CDR3 here is CASSLDSQNEILFF. The CDR3 DNA follows: TGTGCCAGCAGCCTCGACAGCCAGAATGAAATACTGTTTTTT.